The 23 T cell receptor beta chains reported below all come from one sample, sequenced in a study of T cells in localized non-small cell lung cancer. Profiled with immunoSEQ multiplex PCR; TCRdb holds only in-frame clones, not every one. The sample carries 50,000 to 75,000 clones, about 90% recorded once. This specimen consisted of peripheral blood, obtained before any cancer treatment. The receptors here all came from a man aged 35-75 years with stage I squamous cell lung carcinoma.

This clone was seen once. The V call is TRBV28, the J call TRBJ2-7; TRBD2 agrees at 8 bases. Per germline, CDR1 MDHEN and CDR2 SYDVKM. Unmatched junction bases numbered 6, after V lost 7 bases and J lost 7 bases. The CDR3 is 12 residues long. The CDR3 here is CASTSGRREQYF. The CDR3 DNA reads as TGTGCCAGCACAAGCGGGAGAAGGGAGCAGTACTTC.

The V call is TRBV4-1, the J call TRBJ2-4; D perhaps matches TRBD1 (6 bases). The CDR3 loop spans 16 amino acids. Germline-derived CDR1 and CDR2 are MGHRA and YSYEKL. The V and J ends lost 0 bases and 2 bases respectively, with 11 bases between them. The DNA of the CDR3 is TGCGCCAGCAGCCAAGAACCTACAGGGACCAAAAACATTCAGTACTTC. It encodes CASSQEPTGTKNIQYF.

The rearrangement uses TRBV6-5 and TRBJ1-3; D gene ambiguous. V gave up 8 bases and J gave up 2 bases, with 4 bases separating them. Germline CDR1 is MNHEY and CDR2 is SVGAGI. The CDR3 consists of 11 residues. The CDR3 loop is CASRTGNTIYF. The CDR3 DNA sequence: TGTGCCAGCCGGACTGGAAACACCATATATTTT.

The V call is TRBV14, the J call TRBJ2-4; D may be TRBD2 (6 bases). Germline V gene data show CDR1 as SGHDN and CDR2 as FVKESK. Between the trimmed V and J ends, which lost 0 bases and 9 bases, there was a span of 18 bases. The CDR3 extends over 16 amino acids. The CDR3 nucleotides read TGTGCCAGCAGCCAAGATCTTAGAGGGAGGCTGAGCATTCAGTACTTC. This gives the protein CASSQDLRGRLSIQYF.

This chain joins TRBV27 and TRBJ2-1, with 8 bases lining up with TRBD2. Germline assignment: CDR1 MNHEY and CDR2 SMNVEV (reference sequence). This CDR3 is built from 17 residues. After removal of 8 bases from V and 8 bases from J, the junction contained 20 bases not matched to a gene. CDR3 nucleotide sequence: TGTGCCAGCCTCCCATTCGATAGCGGGGCGAGAGGCTATGAGCAGTTCTTC. This sequence encodes CASLPFDSGARGYEQFF.

This clone has just one count. CDR3: CASSPRTGALQAYEQYF. CDR3 bases: TGTGCCAGCAGCCCTCGGACAGGGGCCCTTCAGGCCTACGAGCAGTACTTC. This chain connects TRBV7-6 to TRBJ2-7, with 9 nucleotides matching TRBD1. The trim removed 5 bases at V and 2 bases at J, leaving 13 bases unmatched. Germline V gene data show CDR1 as SGHVS and CDR2 as FNYEAQ. The length of the CDR3 is 17 residues.

The chain recombines TRBV27 with TRBJ2-7; D is possibly TRBD2 (6 bases). The V end was cut by 8 bases, the J end by 4 bases, with 9 bases between. Germline CDR1 MNHEY, CDR2 SMNVEV (reference sequence). CDR3 length: 11 amino acids. The CDR3 reads CASGGRYEQYF. For the CDR3, the DNA is TGTGCCAGCGGAGGGCGGTACGAGCAGTACTTC.

Only one count was recorded for this clone. The chain links TRBV5-6 to TRBJ1-2, with 7 bases fitting TRBD1. V shed 2 bases, J shed 1 base, and the junction held 5 bases outside the gene matches. The CDR3 consists of 15 residues. The V gene's germline CDR1 is SGHDT and CDR2 YYEEEE. This CDR3 is CASSFRDRVNYGYTF. The CDR3 DNA is TGTGCCAGCAGCTTCCGGGACAGAGTTAACTATGGCTACACCTTC.

The genes are TRBV28 and TRBJ1-5; 7 positions agree with TRBD1. The germline CDR1 and CDR2 sequences are MDHEN and SYDVKM. There are 16 residues in the CDR3. V shed 1 base and J 8 bases; nucleotides not matched to a gene: 11. This CDR3 is CASSLSGTAPRKPQHF. CDR3 in DNA: TGTGCCAGCAGTTTATCAGGGACAGCCCCTAGGAAGCCCCAGCATTTT.

This clone was seen only once. This CDR3 is CASSPVGGLNTGELFF. CDR3 in DNA: TGTGCCAGCAGCCCTGTCGGGGGATTAAACACCGGGGAGCTGTTTTTT. The V call is TRBV7-3, the J call TRBJ2-2; a possible D gene is TRBD2 (6 bases). The CDR3 has 16 residues. CDR1 is SGHTA, CDR2 FQGTGA, per germline. Trimming pared 5 bases from V and 2 bases from J, leaving 15 bases between.

V usage is TRBV18 and J usage is TRBJ1-5, with a tentative D call TRBD1 (5 bases). The CDR3 is made up of 16 amino acids. V lost 1 base to trimming and J lost 2 bases, with 12 bases between them. Germline values: CDR1 KGHSH, CDR2 LQKENI. This CDR3 reads CASSPQGSGGNQPQHF. For the CDR3, the DNA is TGTGCCAGCTCACCACAGGGTTCGGGGGGCAATCAGCCCCAGCATTTT.

The rearrangement uses TRBV2 and TRBJ2-5; no firm D call. This CDR3 comprises 12 residues. Germline CDR1 SNHLY, CDR2 FYNNEI. V gave up 1 base and J gave up 4 bases, with 4 bases separating them. The CDR3 region has the DNA TGTGCCAGCAGTGAAGGGGGAGAGACCCAGTACTTC. This sequence encodes CASSEGGETQYF.

This rearrangement joins TRBV5-1 to TRBJ2-5, with D maybe TRBD1 (5 bases). Deletions cut 0 bases from V and 10 bases from J, with 16 bases between. CDR1 and CDR2 from the germline V gene are SGHRS and YFSETQ. This CDR3 comprises 14 residues. The CDR3 sequence is CASSLVVTASFQYF. In DNA, the CDR3 is TGCGCCAGCAGCTTGGTCGTGACAGCCTCTTTCCAGTACTTC.

The CDR3 DNA reads as TGTGCCAGCAGTTTCAACAGGGGTTCTAGCAATCAGCCCCAGCATTTT. Its protein is CASSFNRGSSNQPQHF. The chain is built from TRBV27 and TRBJ1-5, with 7 bases lining up with TRBD1. CDR3 length: 16 residues. V was pared by 3 bases and J by 0 bases, with 5 bases of the junction left unmatched. Germline V CDR1 and CDR2: MNHEY, SMNVEV (reference sequence).

V and J are TRBV27 and TRBJ2-7, with D unclear. The CDR3 runs to 13 residues. Germline CDR1 reads MNHEY; CDR2 reads SMNVEV (reference sequence). V was cut by 5 bases and J by 7 bases, with 15 bases left in between. The CDR3 nucleotides read TGTGCCAGCAGTCCTACTGACGGCCAGGAGCAGTACTTC. It is translated as CASSPTDGQEQYF.

This chain links TRBV6-4 with TRBJ1-1, with 8 bases matching TRBD1. In germline, CDR1 is MRHNA, CDR2 SNTAGT. V lost 4 bases, J lost 1 base, and 5 bases stayed unmatched. The CDR3 spans 15 residues. The CDR3 loop is CASSAAGGENTEAFF. As DNA, the CDR3 is TGTGCCAGCAGTGCGGCAGGGGGCGAGAACACTGAAGCTTTCTTT.

The sample holds a few counts of this clone. The V call is TRBV9, the J call TRBJ2-3; the match to TRBD2 covers 7 bases. Germline values: CDR1 SGDLS, CDR2 YYNGEE. J gave up 4 bases and V 3 bases, and 11 bases lay outside the gene matches. This CDR3 is built from 16 residues. The CDR3 sequence: CASSASQAGMADTQYF. For the CDR3, the DNA is TGTGCCAGCAGCGCCAGCCAAGCGGGGATGGCAGATACGCAGTATTTT.

This chain's CDR3 is CASSLGQKETQYF. CDR3 in DNA: TGTGCCAGCAGCTTAGGGCAGAAAGAGACCCAGTACTTC. This rearrangement joins TRBV7-6 to TRBJ2-5, with no clear D. V gave up 1 base and J gave up 3 bases, with 6 bases separating them. The CDR3 runs 13 residues. In germline, CDR1 is SGHVS, CDR2 FNYEAQ. Combining the CDR3 with reference TRBV7-6 and TRBJ2-5 gives the whole variable domain GAGVSQSPRYKVTKRGQDVALRCDPISGHVSLYWYRQALGQGPEFLTYFNYEAQQDKSGLPNDRFSAERPEGSISTLTIQRTEQRDSAMYRCASSLGQKETQYFGPGTRLLVL.

V is TRBV5-4 and J is TRBJ2-7, with 9 bases aligning to TRBD2. Losses at the gene ends were 4 bases for V and 7 bases for J; bases not matched to a gene: 12. Germline V gives CDR1 SGHNT, CDR2 YYREEE (reference sequence). The CDR3 sequence is 15 residues long. CDR3 residues: CASSPGTAGGREQYF. In DNA, the CDR3 is TGTGCCAGCAGCCCCGGGACAGCGGGAGGTCGTGAGCAGTACTTC.

As regards this clone: Germline and junction disagree at one end, which may indicate a read error. V gene TRBV2 combines with J gene TRBJ2-7, with 10 bases identical to TRBD2. Germline-derived CDR1 and CDR2 are SNHLY and FYNNEI. This CDR3 is 14 amino acids long. Written as DNA, the CDR3 is TGTGCCAGCACGGCTAGCGGGAGATCCTCCGAGCAGTACTTC. Residues: CASTASGRSSEQYF.

V and J are TRBV4-3 and TRBJ2-1; D not certain. The V and J ends lost 1 base and 10 bases respectively, with 11 bases between them. This CDR3 contains 13 residues. Germline CDR1 reads LGHNA; CDR2 reads YSLEER. This chain's CDR3 is CASSQGGNGEQFF. The DNA for the CDR3 is TGCGCCAGCAGCCAAGGTGGGAACGGGGAGCAGTTCTTC.

The chain is built from TRBV5-1 and TRBJ1-1, with D possibly being TRBD1 (6 bases). V shed 0 bases and J shed 3 bases, with 15 bases lying between them. Germline V gene lookup returns CDR1 SGHRS and CDR2 YFSETQ. The CDR3 has 16 residues. In DNA form, the CDR3 reads TGCGCCAGCAGCTTGGTGGCGGGGGGCTCGGACACTGAAGCTTTCTTT. This codes for CASSLVAGGSDTEAFF.

This clone was detected once. The rearrangement links TRBV7-2 to TRBJ1-4; TRBD1 might be the D (6 bases). Trimming cost V 5 bases and J 4 bases, with 14 bases left between them. The CDR3 covers 15 residues. The germline CDR1 and CDR2 sequences are SGHTA and FQGNSA. DNA for the CDR3: TGTGCCAGCAGCCTCTGGACAGCCGATAATGAAAAACTGTTTTTT. This encodes CASSLWTADNEKLFF.